By its share, the clone carrying this T cell receptor (beta chain) is medium-sized. CDR1 SGHKS and CDR2 YYEKEE come from the germline V gene (reference sequence). The junction had 12 bases not matched to a gene; V was cut back by 4 bases and J by 4 bases. This CDR3 contains 17 residues. Via MiXCR, TCRdb re-called the 5' RACE reads, giving one row per CDR3 protein. Here the sample spans tens of thousands of distinct CDR3 sequences, roughly 15% being singletons. Sequencing was carried out using naive CD4+ T cells sorted from blood. Subset reported: naive CD4+ T cells, CD4+CD45RA+CD25-. This chain connects TRBV5-5 to TRBJ2-1; 9 positions match TRBD1. The TCR was taken from a female donor with breast cancer. The CDR3 DNA sequence: TGTGCCAGCAGCCCCCCCCCCGGGACAGGGTTATACAATGAGCAGTTCTTC. Residues: CASSPPPGTGLYNEQFF.